This TCR beta chain was profiled in a study of T cells in women clearing cervical HPV infection. Assay: immunoSEQ multiplex PCR; the TCRdb copy retains only in-frame clones and omits some. The data include under 40,000 clones; the top ten clones carry approximately 7.5%. Regarding this clone: The read terminates 3 residues ahead of where the CDR3 ends, so the germline J gene completes it.

Trimming took 1 base from V and 3 from J; bases not matched to a gene: 6. Germline lookup yields CDR1 DFQATT and CDR2 SNEGSKA (reference sequence). The CDR3 runs 15 residues. The material sequenced was blood buffy coat. The V gene is TRBV20-1, the J gene TRBJ2-1; 7 nucleotides line up with TRBD2. This TCR came from a woman between 18 and 70 years old with a cervical HPV16 infection that either progressed to CIN3+ or cleared (not recorded which). The chain's CDR3 is CSARVGLVGYNEQFF. The part of the CDR3 DNA that was read is TGCAGTGCTAGAGTCGGACTAGTGGGCTACAATGAG.